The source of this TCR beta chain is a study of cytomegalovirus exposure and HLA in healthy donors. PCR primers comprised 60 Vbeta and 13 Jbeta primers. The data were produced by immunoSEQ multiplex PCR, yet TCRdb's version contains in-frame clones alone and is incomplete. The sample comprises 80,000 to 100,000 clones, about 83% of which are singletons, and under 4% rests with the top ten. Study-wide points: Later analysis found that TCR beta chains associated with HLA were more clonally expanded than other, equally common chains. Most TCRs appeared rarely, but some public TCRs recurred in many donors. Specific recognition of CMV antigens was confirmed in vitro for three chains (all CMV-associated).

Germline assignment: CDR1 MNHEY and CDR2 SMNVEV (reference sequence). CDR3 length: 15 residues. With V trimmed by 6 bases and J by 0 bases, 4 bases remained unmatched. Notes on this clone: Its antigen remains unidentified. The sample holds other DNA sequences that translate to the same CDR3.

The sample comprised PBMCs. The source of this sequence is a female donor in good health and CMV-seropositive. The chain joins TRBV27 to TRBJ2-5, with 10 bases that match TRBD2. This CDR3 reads CASSSSGGYQETQYF. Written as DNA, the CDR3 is TGTGCCAGCAGCTCTAGCGGGGGATACCAAGAGACCCAGTACTTC.